The present T cell receptor (beta chain) was sequenced within a study of blood T cell repertoires in COVID-19. Only in-frame clones appear in the TCRdb table, and some are missing; sequencing was by immunoSEQ multiplex PCR. Of 20,000 to 30,000 clones in the sample, roughly nine tenths were seen once. The CDR3 runs 14 residues. V trimming: 3 bases; J trimming: 4 bases; junction bases outside the gene matches: 3. Germline V gene data show CDR1 as SGDLS and CDR2 as YYNGEE. This chain joins TRBV9 and TRBJ1-2; 10 nucleotides line up with TRBD1. The sample comprised peripheral blood. This sequence was found in a man aged 70 or older with active COVID-19. The CDR3 nucleotides read TGTGCCAGCAGCGAGGGACAGGGGCCCTATGGCTACACCTTC. Translation gives CASSEGQGPYGYTF. Supplemented by reference TRBV9 and TRBJ1-2, the full variable domain reads DSGVTQTPKHLITATGQRVTLRCSPRSGDLSVYWYQQSLDQGLQFLIQYYNGEERAKGNILERFSAQQFPDLHSELNLSSLELGDSALYFCASSEGQGPYGYTFGSGTRLTVV.